The 6 T cell receptor beta chains below come from one sample, sequenced in a study of T-cell reconstitution after alpha-beta-depleted transplantation in children. Preparation of the TCRbeta library used unique molecular identifiers. TCRdb fed the PCR reads into MiXCR, producing one record per CDR3 protein. The repertoire holds over 70,000 distinct CDR3 sequences, with approximately 8.4% as singletons. The starting material was PBMCs from the stem cell graft donor, obtained from the stem cell graft. Receptors originate from a human donor who donated a stem cell graft to a child with congenital amegakaryocytic thrombocytopenia.

The table lists this clonotype with many counts. The V call is TRBV12-3 or TRBV12-4, the J call TRBJ2-7; the match to TRBD2 covers 11 bases. This CDR3 is built from 14 residues. Trimming at V came to 3 bases and at J to 10 bases, leaving 8 bases not matched to a gene. The CDR3 region is CASSLIAGGPEQYF. The CDR3 nucleotides are TGTGCCAGCAGTTTGATAGCGGGGGGGCCTGAACAGTACTTC.

This clonotype occurred many times. The chain joins TRBV11-2 to TRBJ1-4; no clear D gene. This CDR3 region has 15 residues. Germline CDR1 SGHAT, CDR2 FQNNGV. The V gene lost 4 bases and the J gene lost 0 bases, with 9 bases spanning the gap. CDR3 region: CASSSFGTTNEKLFF. Here the CDR3 DNA reads TGTGCCAGCAGCTCGTTCGGGACAACTAATGAAAAACTGTTTTTT.

There are many counts of this clonotype. At one of its ends the junction is not consistent with the germline gene, which may arise from a read error. The CDR3 nucleotides are TGTGCCAGCAGTTTACCTAGCGGGAGGCCCCCGGTCTTC. Amino acid sequence: CASSLPSGRPPVF. This chain connects TRBV28 to TRBJ2-7; TRBD2 matches at 11 bases. This CDR3 has 13 amino acids. Germline CDR1 and CDR2: MDHEN and SYDVKM.

This clonotype has only a few counts. This chain connects TRBV14 to TRBJ2-4; D is uncertain. Germline values: CDR1 SGHDN, CDR2 FVKESK. The CDR3 has 13 amino acids. Trimming cost V 2 bases and J 7 bases, with 9 bases left between them. The DNA of the CDR3 is TGTGCCAGCAGCCAACACGTTGGGAACATTCAGTACTTC. It translates to CASSQHVGNIQYF. Supplemented by reference TRBV14 and TRBJ2-4, the full variable domain reads EAGVTQFPSHSVIEKGQTVTLRCDPISGHDNLYWYRRVMGKEIKFLLHFVKESKQDESGMPNNRFLAERTGGTYSTLKVQPAELEDSGVYFCASSQHVGNIQYFGAGTRLSVL.

The genes are TRBV7-9 and TRBJ2-2; 7 bases are a match to TRBD1. Trimming took 3 bases from V and 4 from J; bases not matched to a gene: 5. Germline V lookup: CDR1 SEHNR, CDR2 FQNEAQ (reference sequence). This CDR3 has 15 amino acids. CDR3 sequence: CASSFRTGVTGELFF. CDR3 DNA: TGTGCCAGCAGCTTCCGGACAGGAGTCACCGGGGAGCTGTTTTTT.

This clonotype was seen many times. This sequence joins TRBV20-1 and TRBJ2-1; D gene ambiguous. V was shortened by 6 bases and J by 4 bases, with 19 bases between the two germline ends. Germline CDR1 reads DFQATT; CDR2 reads SNEGSKA (reference sequence). CDR3 length: 15 amino acids. Here the CDR3 DNA reads TGCAGTGCCCGCCGCCTGAGCGCCGATTACAATGAGCAGTTCTTC. Encoded protein: CSARRLSADYNEQFF.